This TCR beta chain was identified during a study of T-cell reconstitution after alpha-beta-depleted transplantation in children. The germline V gene has CDR1 MNHEY and CDR2 SMNVEV (reference sequence). V shed 6 bases and J shed 1 base, with 13 bases lying between them. The CDR3 spans 15 residues. It was with unique molecular identifiers that the TCRbeta library was prepared. A single record per CDR3 protein comes from TCRdb applying MiXCR to the PCR reads. The sample carries fewer than 700,000 distinct CDR3 sequences, approximately 13% recorded once. Sequencing used PBMCs, mostly from graft donor cells, obtained 360 days after TCRalphabeta/CD19-depleted stem cell transplant. The chain recombines TRBV27 with TRBJ1-5; D gene ambiguous. The source of this sequence is a male patient under 18 who had a stem cell transplant for acute myeloid leukemia, so the T cells may come from the graft donor. The CDR3 DNA reads as TGTGCCAGCAGCCCTGAAATAGGAAGCAATCAGCCCCAGCATTTT. Translating gives CASSPEIGSNQPQHF.